This TCR beta chain is drawn from a study of shared clonotypes between healthy human individuals. Repertoires were generated with immunoSEQ multiplex PCR, while TCRdb's copy carries only in-frame clones and drops some. Of hundreds of thousands of clones listed, more than 70% are singletons. Trimming cost V 2 bases and J 5 bases; bases outside gene matches: 4. The CDR3 has 14 amino acids. CDR1 is SGHRS and CDR2 is YFSETQ in the germline V gene. Remarks on this clone: The antigen is unknown.

Recent vaccinations or acute infections were absent in the healthy HIV-negative adult donors. Study conclusions and caveats: Represented genetic and exposure-history diversity was restricted by having few donors.

This receptor was obtained from a woman under 40 in good health. Sequences were obtained from memory CD4+ T cells sorted from blood. Subset given: CD45RA-negative fraction. The chain recombines TRBV5-1 with TRBJ2-1; 7 nucleotides match TRBD2. The CDR3 DNA sequence: TGCGCCAGCAGCTTTACTAGCGTAAACAATGAGCAGTTCTTC. Amino acid sequence: CASSFTSVNNEQFF.